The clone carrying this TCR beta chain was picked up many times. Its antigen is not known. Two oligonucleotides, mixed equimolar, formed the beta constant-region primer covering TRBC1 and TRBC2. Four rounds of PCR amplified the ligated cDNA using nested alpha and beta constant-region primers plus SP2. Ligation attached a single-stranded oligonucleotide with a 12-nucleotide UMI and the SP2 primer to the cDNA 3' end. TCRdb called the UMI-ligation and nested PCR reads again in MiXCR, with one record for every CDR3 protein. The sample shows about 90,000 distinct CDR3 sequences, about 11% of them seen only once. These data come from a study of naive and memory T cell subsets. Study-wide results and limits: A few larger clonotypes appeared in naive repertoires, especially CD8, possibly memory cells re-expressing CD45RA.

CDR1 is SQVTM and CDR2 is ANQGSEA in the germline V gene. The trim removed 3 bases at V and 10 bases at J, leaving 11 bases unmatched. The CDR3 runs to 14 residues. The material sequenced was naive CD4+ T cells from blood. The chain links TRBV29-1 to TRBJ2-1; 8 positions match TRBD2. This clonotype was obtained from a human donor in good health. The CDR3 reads CSVERRGAVGEQFF. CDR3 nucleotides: TGCAGCGTTGAGCGGCGGGGGGCGGTTGGGGAGCAGTTCTTC.